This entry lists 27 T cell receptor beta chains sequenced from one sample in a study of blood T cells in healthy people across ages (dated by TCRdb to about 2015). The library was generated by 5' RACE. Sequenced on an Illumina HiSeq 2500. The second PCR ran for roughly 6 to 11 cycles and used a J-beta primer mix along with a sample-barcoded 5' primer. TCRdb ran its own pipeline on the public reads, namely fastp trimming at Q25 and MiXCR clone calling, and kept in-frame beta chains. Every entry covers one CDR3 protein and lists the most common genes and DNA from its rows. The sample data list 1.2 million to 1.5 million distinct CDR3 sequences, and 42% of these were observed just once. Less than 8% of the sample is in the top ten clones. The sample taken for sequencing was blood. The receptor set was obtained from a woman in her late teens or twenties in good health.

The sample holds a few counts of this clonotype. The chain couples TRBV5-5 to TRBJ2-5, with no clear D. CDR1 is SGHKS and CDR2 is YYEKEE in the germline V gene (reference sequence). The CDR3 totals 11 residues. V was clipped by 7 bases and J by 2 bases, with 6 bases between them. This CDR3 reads CASLEQETQYF. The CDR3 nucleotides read TGTGCCAGCTTGGAACAAGAGACCCAGTACTTC.

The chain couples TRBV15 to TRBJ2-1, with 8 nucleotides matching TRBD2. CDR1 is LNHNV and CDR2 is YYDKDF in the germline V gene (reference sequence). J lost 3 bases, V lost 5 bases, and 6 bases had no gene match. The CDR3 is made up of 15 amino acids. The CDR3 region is CATSRAGGGYNEQFF. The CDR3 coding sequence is TGTGCCACCAGCCGGGCGGGAGGTGGCTACAATGAGCAGTTCTTC.

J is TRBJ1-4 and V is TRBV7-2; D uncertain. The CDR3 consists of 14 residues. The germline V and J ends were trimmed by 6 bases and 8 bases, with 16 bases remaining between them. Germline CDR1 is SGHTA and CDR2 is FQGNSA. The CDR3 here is CASSPSVNAEKLFF. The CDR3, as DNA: TGTGCCAGCAGTCCGTCGGTCAACGCCGAAAAACTGTTTTTT.

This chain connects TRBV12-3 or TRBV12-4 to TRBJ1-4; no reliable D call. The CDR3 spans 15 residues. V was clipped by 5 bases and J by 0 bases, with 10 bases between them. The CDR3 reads CASSTNRATNEKLFF. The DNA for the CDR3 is TGTGCCAGCAGTACAAACCGAGCAACTAATGAAAAACTGTTTTTT.

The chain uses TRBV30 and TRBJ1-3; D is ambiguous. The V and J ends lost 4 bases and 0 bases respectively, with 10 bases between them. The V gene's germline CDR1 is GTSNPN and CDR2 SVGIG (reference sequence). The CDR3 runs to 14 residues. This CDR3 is CAWKIWGSGNTIYF. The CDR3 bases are TGTGCCTGGAAAATCTGGGGCTCTGGAAACACCATATATTTT.

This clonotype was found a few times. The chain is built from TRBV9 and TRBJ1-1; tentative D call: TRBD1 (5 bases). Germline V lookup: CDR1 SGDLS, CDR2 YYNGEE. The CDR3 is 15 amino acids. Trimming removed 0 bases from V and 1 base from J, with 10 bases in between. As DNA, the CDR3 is TGTGCCAGCAGCGTAGGGGTGACAGCGAACACTGAAGCTTTCTTT. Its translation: CASSVGVTANTEAFF.

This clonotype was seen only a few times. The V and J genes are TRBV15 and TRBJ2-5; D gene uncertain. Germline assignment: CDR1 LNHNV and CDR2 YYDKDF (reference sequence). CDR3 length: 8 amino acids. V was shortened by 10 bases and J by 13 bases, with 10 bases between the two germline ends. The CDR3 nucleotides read TGTGCCAACCGTGGGTCGTACTTC. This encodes CANRGSYF.

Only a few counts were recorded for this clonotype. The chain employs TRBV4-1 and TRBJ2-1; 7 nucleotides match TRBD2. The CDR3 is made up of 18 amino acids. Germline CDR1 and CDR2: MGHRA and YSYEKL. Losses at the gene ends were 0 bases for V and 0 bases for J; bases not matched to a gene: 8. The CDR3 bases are TGCGCCAGCAGCCAAGATTTTGGCGGGGGTGGCTCCTACAATGAGCAGTTCTTC. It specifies CASSQDFGGGGSYNEQFF.

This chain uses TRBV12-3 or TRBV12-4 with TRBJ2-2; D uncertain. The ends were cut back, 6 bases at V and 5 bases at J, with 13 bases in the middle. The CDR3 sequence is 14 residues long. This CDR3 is CASRAYDETGELFF. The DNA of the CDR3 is TGTGCCAGCAGGGCCTACGACGAGACCGGGGAGCTGTTTTTT.

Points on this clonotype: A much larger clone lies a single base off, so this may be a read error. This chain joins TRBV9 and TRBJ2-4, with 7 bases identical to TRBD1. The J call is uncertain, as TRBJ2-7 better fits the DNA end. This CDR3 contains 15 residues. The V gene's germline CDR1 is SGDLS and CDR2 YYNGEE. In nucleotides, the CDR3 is TGTGCCAGCAGCCCCCAGGGGACAGAACTCTACGAGCAGTACTTC. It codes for CASSPQGTELYEQYF.

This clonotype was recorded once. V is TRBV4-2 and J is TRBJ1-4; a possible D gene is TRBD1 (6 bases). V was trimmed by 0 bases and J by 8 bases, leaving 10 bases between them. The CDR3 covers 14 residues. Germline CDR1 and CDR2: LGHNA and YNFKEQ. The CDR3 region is CASSQDPDREKLFF. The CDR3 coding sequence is TGTGCCAGCAGCCAAGACCCCGACAGGGAAAAACTGTTTTTT.

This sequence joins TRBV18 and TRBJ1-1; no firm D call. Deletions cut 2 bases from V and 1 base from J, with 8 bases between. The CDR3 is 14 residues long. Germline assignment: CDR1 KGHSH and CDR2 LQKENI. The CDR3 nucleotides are TGTGCCAGCTCACCAGACCTCTCGAACACTGAAGCTTTCTTT. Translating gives CASSPDLSNTEAFF.

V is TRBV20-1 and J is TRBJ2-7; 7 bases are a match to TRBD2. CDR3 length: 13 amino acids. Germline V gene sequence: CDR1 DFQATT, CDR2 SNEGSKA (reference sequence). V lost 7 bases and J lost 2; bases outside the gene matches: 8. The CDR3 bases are TGCAGTGTTCGTCAGCGGGGCACCTACGAGCAGTACTTC. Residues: CSVRQRGTYEQYF.

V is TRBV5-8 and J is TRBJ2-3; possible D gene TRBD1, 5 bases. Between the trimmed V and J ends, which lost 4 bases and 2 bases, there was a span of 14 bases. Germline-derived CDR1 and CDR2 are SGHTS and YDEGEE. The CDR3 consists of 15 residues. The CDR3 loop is CASSRTTPITDTQYF. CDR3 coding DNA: TGTGCCAGCAGCAGGACAACCCCCATCACAGATACGCAGTATTTT.

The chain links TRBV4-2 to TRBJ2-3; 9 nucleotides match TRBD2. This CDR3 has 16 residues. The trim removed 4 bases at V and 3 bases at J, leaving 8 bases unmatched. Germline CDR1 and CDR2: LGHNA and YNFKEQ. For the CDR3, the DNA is TGTGCCAGCAGCCCCTCTGGCCTAGCGGGAACAGATACGCAGTATTTT. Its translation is CASSPSGLAGTDTQYF.

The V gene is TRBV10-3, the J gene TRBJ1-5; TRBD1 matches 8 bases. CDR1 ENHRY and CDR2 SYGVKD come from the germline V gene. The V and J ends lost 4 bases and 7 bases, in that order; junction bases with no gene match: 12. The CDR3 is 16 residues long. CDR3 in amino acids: CAISGTGIFSRQPQHF. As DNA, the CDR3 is TGTGCCATCAGTGGGACAGGGATTTTCTCAAGACAGCCCCAGCATTTT.

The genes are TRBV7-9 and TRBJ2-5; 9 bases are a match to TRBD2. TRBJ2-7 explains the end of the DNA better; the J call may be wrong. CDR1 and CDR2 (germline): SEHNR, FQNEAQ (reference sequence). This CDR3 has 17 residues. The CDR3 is CASSIYPGVAGEDEQYF. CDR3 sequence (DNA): TGTGCCAGCAGCATATACCCGGGGGTAGCGGGGGAGGACGAGCAGTACTTC.

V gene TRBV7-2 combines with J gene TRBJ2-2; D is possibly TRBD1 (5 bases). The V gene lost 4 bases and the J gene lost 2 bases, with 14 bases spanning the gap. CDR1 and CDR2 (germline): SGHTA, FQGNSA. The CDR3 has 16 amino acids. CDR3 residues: CASSSGHTPNTGELFF. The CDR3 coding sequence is TGTGCCAGCAGCTCCGGACATACCCCAAACACCGGGGAGCTGTTTTTT.

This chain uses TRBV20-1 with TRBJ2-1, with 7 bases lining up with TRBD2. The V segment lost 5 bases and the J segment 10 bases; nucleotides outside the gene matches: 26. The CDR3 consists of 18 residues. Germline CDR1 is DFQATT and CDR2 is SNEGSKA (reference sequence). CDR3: CSADRWDPGLPRSGEQFF. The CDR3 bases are TGCAGTGCTGACCGGTGGGACCCGGGACTACCAAGATCGGGGGAGCAGTTCTTC.

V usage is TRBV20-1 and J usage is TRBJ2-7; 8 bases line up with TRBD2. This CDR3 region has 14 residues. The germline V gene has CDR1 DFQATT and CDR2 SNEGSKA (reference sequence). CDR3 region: CSYVLGGGYNEQYF. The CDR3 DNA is TGCAGCTACGTTCTCGGGGGGGGGTACAATGAGCAGTACTTC.

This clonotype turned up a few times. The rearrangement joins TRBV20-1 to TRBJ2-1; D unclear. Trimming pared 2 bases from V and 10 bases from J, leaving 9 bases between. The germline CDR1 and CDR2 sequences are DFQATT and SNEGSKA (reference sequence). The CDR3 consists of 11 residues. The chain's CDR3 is CSARPFREQFF. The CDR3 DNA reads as TGCAGTGCTAGACCGTTTAGGGAGCAGTTCTTC.

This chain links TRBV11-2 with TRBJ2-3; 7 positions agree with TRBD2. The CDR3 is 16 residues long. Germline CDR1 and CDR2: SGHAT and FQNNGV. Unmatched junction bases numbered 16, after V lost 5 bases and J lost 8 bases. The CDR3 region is CASSPGTTLVVGTQYF. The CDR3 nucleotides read TGTGCCAGCAGCCCCGGGACTACATTGGTAGTTGGTACGCAGTATTTT.

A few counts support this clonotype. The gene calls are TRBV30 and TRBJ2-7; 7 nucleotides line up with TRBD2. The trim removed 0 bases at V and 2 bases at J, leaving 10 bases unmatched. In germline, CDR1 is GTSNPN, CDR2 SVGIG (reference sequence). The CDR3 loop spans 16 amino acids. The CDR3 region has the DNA TGTGCCTGGAGTGTATATGGCGGGGGTTCCCCCTACGAGCAGTACTTC. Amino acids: CAWSVYGGGSPYEQYF.

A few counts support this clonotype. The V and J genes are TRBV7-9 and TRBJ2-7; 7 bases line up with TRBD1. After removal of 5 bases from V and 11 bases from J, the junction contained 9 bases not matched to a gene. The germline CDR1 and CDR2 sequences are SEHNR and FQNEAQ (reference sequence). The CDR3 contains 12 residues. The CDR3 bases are TGTGCCAGCAGCCTGAGTGGACAGGAAAAGTACTTC. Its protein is CASSLSGQEKYF. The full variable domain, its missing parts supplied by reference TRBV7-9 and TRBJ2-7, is DTGVSQNPRHKITKRGQNVTFRCDPISEHNRLYWYRQTLGQGPEFLTYFQNEAQLEKSRLLSDRFSAERPKGSFSTLEIQRTEQGDSAMYLCASSLSGQEKYFGPGTRLTVT.

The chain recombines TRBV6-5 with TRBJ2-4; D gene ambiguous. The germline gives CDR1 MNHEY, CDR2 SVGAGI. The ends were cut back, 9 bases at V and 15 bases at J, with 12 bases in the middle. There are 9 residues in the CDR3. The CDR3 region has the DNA TGTGCCAGGCGCCTACGAGGGTACTTC. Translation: CARRLRGYF.

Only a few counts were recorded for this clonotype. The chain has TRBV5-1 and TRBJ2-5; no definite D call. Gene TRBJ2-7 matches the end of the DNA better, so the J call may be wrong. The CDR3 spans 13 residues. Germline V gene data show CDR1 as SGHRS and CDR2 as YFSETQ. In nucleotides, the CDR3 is TGCGCCAGCAGCTTGGGATGGAGCTACGAGCAGTACTTC. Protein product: CASSLGWSYEQYF.

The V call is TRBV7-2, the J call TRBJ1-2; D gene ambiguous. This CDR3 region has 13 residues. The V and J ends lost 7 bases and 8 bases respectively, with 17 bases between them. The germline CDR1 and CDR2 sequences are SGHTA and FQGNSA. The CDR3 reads CASNSRAVTGYTF. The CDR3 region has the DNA TGTGCCAGCAACTCGAGGGCCGTAACAGGCTACACCTTC. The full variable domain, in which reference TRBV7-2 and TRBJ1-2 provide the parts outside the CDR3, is GAGVSQSPSNKVTEKGKDVELRCDPISGHTALYWYRQSLGQGLEFLIYFQGNSAPDKSGLPSDRFSAERTGGSVSTLTIQRTQQEDSAVYLCASNSRAVTGYTFGSGTRLTVV.